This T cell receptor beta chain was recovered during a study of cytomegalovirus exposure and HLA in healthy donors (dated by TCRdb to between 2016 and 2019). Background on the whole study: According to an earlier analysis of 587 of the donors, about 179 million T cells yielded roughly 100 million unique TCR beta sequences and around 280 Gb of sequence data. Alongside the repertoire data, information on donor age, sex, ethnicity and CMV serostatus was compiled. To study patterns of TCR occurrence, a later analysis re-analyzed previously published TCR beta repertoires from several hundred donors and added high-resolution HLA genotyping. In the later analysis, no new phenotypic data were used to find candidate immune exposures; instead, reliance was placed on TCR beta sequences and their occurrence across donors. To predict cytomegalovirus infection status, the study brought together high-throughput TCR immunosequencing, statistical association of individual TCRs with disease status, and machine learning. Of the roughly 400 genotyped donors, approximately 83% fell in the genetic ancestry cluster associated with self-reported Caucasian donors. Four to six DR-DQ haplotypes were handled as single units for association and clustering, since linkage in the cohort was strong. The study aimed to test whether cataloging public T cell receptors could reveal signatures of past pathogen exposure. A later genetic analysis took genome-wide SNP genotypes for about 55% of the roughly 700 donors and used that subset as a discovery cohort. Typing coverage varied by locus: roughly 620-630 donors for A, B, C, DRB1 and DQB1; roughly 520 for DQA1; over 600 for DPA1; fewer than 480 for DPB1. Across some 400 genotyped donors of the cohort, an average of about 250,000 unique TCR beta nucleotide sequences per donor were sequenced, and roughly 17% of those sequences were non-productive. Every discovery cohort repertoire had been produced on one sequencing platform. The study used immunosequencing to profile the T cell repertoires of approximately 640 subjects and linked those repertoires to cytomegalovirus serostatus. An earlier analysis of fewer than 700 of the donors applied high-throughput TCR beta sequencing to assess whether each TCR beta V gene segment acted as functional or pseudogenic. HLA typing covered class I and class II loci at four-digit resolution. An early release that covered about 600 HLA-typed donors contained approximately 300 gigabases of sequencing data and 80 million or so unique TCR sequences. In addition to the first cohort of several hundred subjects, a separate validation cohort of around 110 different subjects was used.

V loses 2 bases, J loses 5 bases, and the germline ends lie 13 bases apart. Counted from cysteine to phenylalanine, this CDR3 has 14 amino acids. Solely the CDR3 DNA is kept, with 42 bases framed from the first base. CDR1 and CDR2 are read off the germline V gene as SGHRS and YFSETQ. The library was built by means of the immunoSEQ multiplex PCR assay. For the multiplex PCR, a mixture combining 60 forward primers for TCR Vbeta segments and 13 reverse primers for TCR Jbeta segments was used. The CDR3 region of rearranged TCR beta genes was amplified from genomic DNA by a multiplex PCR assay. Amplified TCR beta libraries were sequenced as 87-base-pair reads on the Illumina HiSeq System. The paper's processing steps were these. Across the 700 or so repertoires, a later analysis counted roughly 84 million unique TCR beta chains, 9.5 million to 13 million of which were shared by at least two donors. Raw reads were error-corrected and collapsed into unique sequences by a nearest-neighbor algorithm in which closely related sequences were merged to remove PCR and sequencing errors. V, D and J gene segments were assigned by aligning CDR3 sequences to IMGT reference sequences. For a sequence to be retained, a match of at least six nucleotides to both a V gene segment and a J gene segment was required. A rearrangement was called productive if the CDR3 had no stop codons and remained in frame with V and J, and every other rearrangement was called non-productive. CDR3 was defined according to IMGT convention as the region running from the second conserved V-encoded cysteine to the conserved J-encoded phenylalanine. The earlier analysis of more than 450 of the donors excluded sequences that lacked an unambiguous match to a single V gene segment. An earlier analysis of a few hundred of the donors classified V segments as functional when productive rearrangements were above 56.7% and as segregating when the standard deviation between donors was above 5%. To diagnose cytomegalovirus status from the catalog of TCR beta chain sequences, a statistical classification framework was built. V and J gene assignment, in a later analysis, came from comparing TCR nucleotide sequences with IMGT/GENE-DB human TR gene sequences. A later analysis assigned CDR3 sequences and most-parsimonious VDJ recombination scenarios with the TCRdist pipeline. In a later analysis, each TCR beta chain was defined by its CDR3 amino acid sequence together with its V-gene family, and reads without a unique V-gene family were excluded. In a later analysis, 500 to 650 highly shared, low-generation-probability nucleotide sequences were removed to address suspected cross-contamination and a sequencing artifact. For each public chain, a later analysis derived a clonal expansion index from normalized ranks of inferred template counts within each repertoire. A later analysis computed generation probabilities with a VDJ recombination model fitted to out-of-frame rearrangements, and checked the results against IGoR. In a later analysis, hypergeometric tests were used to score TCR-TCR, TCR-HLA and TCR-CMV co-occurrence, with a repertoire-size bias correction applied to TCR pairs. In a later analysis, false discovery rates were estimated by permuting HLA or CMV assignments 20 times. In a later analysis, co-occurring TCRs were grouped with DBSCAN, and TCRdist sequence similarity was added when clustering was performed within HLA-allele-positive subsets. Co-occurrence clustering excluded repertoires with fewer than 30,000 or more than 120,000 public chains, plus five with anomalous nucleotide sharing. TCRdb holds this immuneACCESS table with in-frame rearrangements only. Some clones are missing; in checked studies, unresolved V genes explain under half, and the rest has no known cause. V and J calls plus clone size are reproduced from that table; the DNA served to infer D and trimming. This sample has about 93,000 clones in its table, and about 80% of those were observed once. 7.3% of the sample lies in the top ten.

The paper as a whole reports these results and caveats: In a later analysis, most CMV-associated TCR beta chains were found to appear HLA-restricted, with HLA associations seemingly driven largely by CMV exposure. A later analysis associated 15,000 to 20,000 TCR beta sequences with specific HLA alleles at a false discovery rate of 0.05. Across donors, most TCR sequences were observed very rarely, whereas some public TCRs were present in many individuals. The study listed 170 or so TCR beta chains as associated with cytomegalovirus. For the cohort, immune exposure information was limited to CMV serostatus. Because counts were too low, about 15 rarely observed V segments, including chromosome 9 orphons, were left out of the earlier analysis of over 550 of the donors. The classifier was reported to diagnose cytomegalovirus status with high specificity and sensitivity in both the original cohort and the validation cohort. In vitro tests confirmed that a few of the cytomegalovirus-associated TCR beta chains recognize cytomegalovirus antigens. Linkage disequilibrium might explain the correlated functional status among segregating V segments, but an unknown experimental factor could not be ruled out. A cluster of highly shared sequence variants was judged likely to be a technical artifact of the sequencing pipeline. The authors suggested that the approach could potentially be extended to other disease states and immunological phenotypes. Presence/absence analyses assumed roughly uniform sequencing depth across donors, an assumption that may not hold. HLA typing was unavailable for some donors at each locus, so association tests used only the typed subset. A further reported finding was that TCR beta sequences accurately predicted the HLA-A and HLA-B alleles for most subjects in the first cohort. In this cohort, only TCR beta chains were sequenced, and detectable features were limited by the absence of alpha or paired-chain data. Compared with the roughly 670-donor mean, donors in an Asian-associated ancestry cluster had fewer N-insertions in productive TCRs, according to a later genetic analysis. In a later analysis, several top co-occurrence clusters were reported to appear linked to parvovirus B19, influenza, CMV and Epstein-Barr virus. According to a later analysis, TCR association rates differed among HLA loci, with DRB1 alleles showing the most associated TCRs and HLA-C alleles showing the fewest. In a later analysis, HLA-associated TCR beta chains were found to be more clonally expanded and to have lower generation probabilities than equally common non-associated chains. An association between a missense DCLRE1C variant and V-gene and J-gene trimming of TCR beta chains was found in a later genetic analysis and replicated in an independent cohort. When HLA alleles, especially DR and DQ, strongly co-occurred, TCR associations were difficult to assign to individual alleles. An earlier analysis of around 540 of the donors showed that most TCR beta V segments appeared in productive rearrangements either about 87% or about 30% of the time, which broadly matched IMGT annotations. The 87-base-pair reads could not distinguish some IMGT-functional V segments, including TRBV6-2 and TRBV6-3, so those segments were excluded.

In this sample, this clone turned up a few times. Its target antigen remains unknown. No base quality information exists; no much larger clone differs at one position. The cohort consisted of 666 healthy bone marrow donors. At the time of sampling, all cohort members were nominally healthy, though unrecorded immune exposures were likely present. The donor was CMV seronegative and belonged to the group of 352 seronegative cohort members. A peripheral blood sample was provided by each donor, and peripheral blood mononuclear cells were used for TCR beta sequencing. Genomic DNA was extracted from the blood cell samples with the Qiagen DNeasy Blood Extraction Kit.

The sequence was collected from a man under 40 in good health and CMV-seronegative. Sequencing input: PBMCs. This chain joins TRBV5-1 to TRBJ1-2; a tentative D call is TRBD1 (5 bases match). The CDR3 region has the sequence CASSLAGRWYGYTF. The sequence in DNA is TGCGCCAGCAGCTTAGCAGGGAGGTGGTATGGCTACACCTTC.